One sample yielded the 4 T cell receptor beta chains listed below, sequenced in a study of blood T cell repertoires in COVID-19. Profiling relied on immunoSEQ multiplex PCR, and the TCRdb table lists in-frame clones only, not all of them. The table includes under 100,000 clones, 87% detected once. Sequencing input: peripheral blood. These TCRs come from a human donor in a cohort sampled during active COVID-19.

The rearrangement links TRBV15 to TRBJ2-1; 9 nucleotides line up with TRBD2. The germline CDR1 and CDR2 sequences are LNHNV and YYDKDF (reference sequence). Trimming at V came to 5 bases and at J to 3 bases, leaving 20 bases not matched to a gene. The CDR3 extends over 20 amino acids. The CDR3 loop reads CATSPNDGTSLDRVYNEQFF. The CDR3 DNA reads TGTGCCACCAGCCCTAACGACGGGACTAGCCTTGATCGTGTCTACAATGAGCAGTTCTTC.

The chain employs TRBV21-1 and TRBJ1-2. TRBV21-1 is a pseudogene. The CDR3 extends over 14 amino acids. The CDR3 nucleotides read TGTGCCAGCAGCAAAGTTGAGGGGAGGTATGGCTACACCTTC. It yields the protein CASSKVEGRYGYTF.

This clone came up once. This chain connects TRBV7-9 to TRBJ1-1; 8 bases line up with TRBD1. With V trimmed by 1 base and J by 8 bases, 6 bases remained unmatched. Germline-derived CDR1 and CDR2 are SEHNR and FQNEAQ (reference sequence). The length of the CDR3 is 14 residues. This chain's CDR3 is CASSLGTGGREAFF. The CDR3 region has the DNA TGTGCCAGCAGCTTAGGCACAGGGGGACGGGAAGCTTTCTTT.

This clone was found a few times. V gene TRBV28 combines with J gene TRBJ2-2; maybe TRBD1 (5 bases). Germline lookup yields CDR1 MDHEN and CDR2 SYDVKM. The CDR3 is 14 amino acids. Trimming stripped 6 bases from V and 1 base from J, with 9 bases between. The CDR3 sequence is CASSRTLNTGELFF. CDR3 coding DNA: TGTGCCAGCAGCCGGACACTGAACACCGGGGAGCTGTTTTTT.